This is a list of T cell receptor beta chains from one sample in a study of post-analysis software for immune sequencing data. TCRdb re-called the PCR reads with MiXCR, one entry per CDR3 protein. The sample consists of about 820,000 distinct CDR3 sequences, 53% of them appearing once. The sample was blood. These receptors were obtained from a girl aged 10 to 17 with multiple sclerosis. CDR3s include the opening cysteine and the closing phenylalanine or tryptophan. The order of the fields is clone size, D gene, J gene, V gene, CDR3 DNA, CDR3 protein. The D gene is left open where the match is weak. Clone size is not always given. Where it is, it says once, few, many or a class for expanded clones.

size: NA
D: TRBD2
J: TRBJ2-3
V: TRBV7-2
DNA: TGTGCCAGCAGCTTAGTTGGACTAGCGGGGGGGCCAGATACGCAGTATTTT
CDR3: CASSLVGLAGGPDTQYF

size: few
D: NA
J: TRBJ2-5
V: TRBV11-2
DNA: TGTGCCAGCAGCTTAGGGGAGAGGCTAGCGAGCCAAGAGACCCAGTACTTC
CDR3: CASSLGERLASQETQYF

size: NA
D: NA
J: TRBJ2-1
V: TRBV24-1
DNA: TGTGCCACCAGTGATCCACAGGGAGTGAATGAGCAGTTCTTC
CDR3: CATSDPQGVNEQFF

size: few
D: TRBD1
J: TRBJ2-1
V: TRBV9
DNA: TGTGCCAGCAGCGCCGGACAGGGAAGGAATGAGCAGGTCTTC
CDR3: CASSAGQGRNEQVF

size: few
D: TRBD2
J: TRBJ2-1
V: TRBV5-1
DNA: TGCGCCAGCACTCCGCCGTCTGGGGGTCTAGCGGGGAGCTCCTACAATGAGCAGTTCTTC
CDR3: CASTPPSGGLAGSSYNEQFF

size: few
D: NA
J: TRBJ2-6
V: TRBV5-1
DNA: TGCGCCAGCAGCTTGGCCGGTCCCCAGGGTGGTGTTAGGGCCAACGTCCTGACTTTC
CDR3: CASSLAGPQGGVRANVLTF

size: NA
D: NA
J: TRBJ2-3
V: TRBV28
DNA: TGTGCCAGCATGGTCTCCAACACAGATACGCAGTATTTT
CDR3: CASMVSNTDTQYF

size: NA
D: TRBD1
J: TRBJ1-6
V: TRBV5-1
DNA: TGCGCCAGCAGCTTGGCCTTATTCCGGGACAGCAATAATTCACCCCTCCACTTT
CDR3: CASSLALFRDSNNSPLHF

size: few
D: NA
J: TRBJ1-2
V: TRBV15
DNA: TGTGCCGCCAGCAGAGATCGGGCTTATGGCTACACCTTC
CDR3: CAASRDRAYGYTF

size: NA
D: TRBD2
J: TRBJ2-1
V: TRBV12-3/TRBV12-4
DNA: TGTGCCAGCAGTCACTTTAGCGGGTACTCCTACAATGAGCAGTTCTTC
CDR3: CASSHFSGYSYNEQFF

size: NA
D: TRBD2
J: TRBJ2-5
V: TRBV20-1
DNA: TGCAGTGTTCAGAGCGGGAGTGGAGAGACCCAGTACTTC
CDR3: CSVQSGSGETQYF

size: NA
D: NA
J: TRBJ2-7
V: TRBV12-3/TRBV12-4
DNA: TGTGCCAGCAGTTTTTCCCGATACTACGAGCAGTACTTC
CDR3: CASSFSRYYEQYF

size: few
D: NA
J: TRBJ2-7
V: TRBV20-1
DNA: TGCAGTGCTAGAGAGAGCTACGAGCAGTACTTC
CDR3: CSARESYEQYF

size: NA
D: NA
J: TRBJ2-3
V: TRBV29-1
DNA: TGCAGCGTTAGGCTAGCGAAGGGAGTAGATACGCAGTATTTT
CDR3: CSVRLAKGVDTQYF

size: once
D: TRBD2
J: TRBJ2-6
V: TRBV5-5
DNA: TGTGCCAGCAGGGATACGGGACTAGTCTACTCTGGGGCCAACGTCCTGACTTTC
CDR3: CASRDTGLVYSGANVLTF

size: few
D: NA
J: TRBJ2-3
V: TRBV5-1
DNA: TGCGCCAGCAGCTCCATCGGGCGGGGCACCACAGATACGCAGTATTTT
CDR3: CASSSIGRGTTDTQYF

size: NA
D: TRBD2
J: TRBJ2-5
V: TRBV27
DNA: TGTGCCAGCTTACCGGAAGGCGGGAGTACGAGAGAGACCCAGTACTTC
CDR3: CASLPEGGSTRETQYF

size: NA
D: TRBD1
J: TRBJ1-1
V: TRBV29-1
DNA: TGCAGCGTTACCCTACAGGGGGCAGGGAACACTGAAGCTTTCTTT
CDR3: CSVTLQGAGNTEAFF

size: NA
D: NA
J: TRBJ2-7
V: TRBV19
DNA: TGTGCCAGTAGTATAGCGGGCCTCTACGAGCAGTACTTC
CDR3: CASSIAGLYEQYF

size: few
D: TRBD1
J: TRBJ1-2
V: TRBV20-1
DNA: TGCAGTGCTAAGAGGACAGGGGGGTATTTTGGCTACACCTTC
CDR3: CSAKRTGGYFGYTF

size: many
D: NA
J: TRBJ2-1
V: TRBV29-1
DNA: TGCAGCGTTGACAGTAACGAGCAGTTCTTC
CDR3: CSVDSNEQFF

size: NA
D: NA
J: TRBJ2-3
V: TRBV5-1
DNA: TGCGCCAGCAGCTTGGAAAGGGTACGCACAGATACGCAGTATTTT
CDR3: CASSLERVRTDTQYF